This T cell receptor (beta chain) was recovered during a study of CD8 T cells in ankylosing spondylitis. TCRdb processed the 5' RACE reads anew with MiXCR; each CDR3 protein has one entry. Among around 100,000 distinct CDR3 sequences listed, approximately 25% were seen once. This clonotype was seen many times. What it binds is not known. General study findings and limits: Clones tied to disease were said to be significantly enriched in matched ankylosing spondylitis synovial fluid. Ankylosing spondylitis blood appeared to carry a characteristic TCR beta motif of several highly homologous variants. Disease-linked clones were CD8+ and relatively rare in peripheral blood.

The CDR3 runs 14 residues. Trimming shortened V by 2 bases and J by 7 bases, and 12 bases separated the two germline ends. Germline V gene sequence: CDR1 SGHTA, CDR2 FQGNSA. This sequence joins TRBV7-2 and TRBJ1-5; D is possibly TRBD1 (6 bases). The receptor's source is a male donor with ankylosing spondylitis. The source material was synovial fluid, either unsorted or a sorted T cell fraction (not recorded which). The CDR3 DNA reads as TGTGCCAGCAGCTTAAGGGCAGGGGACCAGCCCCAGCATTTT. Protein sequence: CASSLRAGDQPQHF.